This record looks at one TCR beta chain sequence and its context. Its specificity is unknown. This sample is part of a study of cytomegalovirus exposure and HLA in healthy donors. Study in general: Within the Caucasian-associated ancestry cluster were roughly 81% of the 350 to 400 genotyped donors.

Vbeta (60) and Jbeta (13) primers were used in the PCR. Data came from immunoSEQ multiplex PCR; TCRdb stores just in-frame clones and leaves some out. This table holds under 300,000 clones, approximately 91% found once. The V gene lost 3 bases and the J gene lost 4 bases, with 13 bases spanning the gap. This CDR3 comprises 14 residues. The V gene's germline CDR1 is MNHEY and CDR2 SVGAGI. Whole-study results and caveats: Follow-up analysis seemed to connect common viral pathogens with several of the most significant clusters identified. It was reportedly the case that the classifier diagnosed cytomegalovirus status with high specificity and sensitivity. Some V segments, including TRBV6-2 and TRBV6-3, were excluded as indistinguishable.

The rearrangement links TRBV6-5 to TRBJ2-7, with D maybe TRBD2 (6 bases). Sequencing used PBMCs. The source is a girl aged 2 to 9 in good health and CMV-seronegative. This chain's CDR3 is CASSYLAAKYEQYF. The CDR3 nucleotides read TGTGCCAGCAGTTATTTAGCGGCTAAGTACGAGCAGTACTTC.